The 30 T cell receptor beta chains reported below all come from one sample, sequenced in a study of blood T cells in healthy people across ages (dated by TCRdb to the mid-2010s). Library prep was done by 5' RACE. Instrument on record: Illumina HiSeq 2500. A second PCR of roughly 6 to 12 cycles was performed with a sample-barcoded 5' primer and a J-beta primer mix. TCRdb reprocessing: public reads trimmed at Q25 with fastp, clones called with MiXCR, in-frame beta chains kept. Rows with one shared CDR3 protein collapse into an entry with the most common genes and DNA. For this sample there are fewer than 750,000 distinct CDR3 sequences; more than 45% appear just once. The ten largest clones capture around 24% of the sample. Sequencing was done on a sample of blood. These receptor sequences come from a man older than 75 in good health.

This clonotype was seen a handful of times. The chain couples TRBV16 to TRBJ2-3, with D possibly being TRBD2 (5 bases). The CDR3 extends over 17 amino acids. V was pared by 2 bases and J by 1 base, with 16 bases between. The germline gives CDR1 KGHSY, CDR2 FQNENV. CDR3 sequence: CASSQTFAGQRTDTQYF. The DNA for the CDR3 is TGTGCCAGCAGCCAAACGTTTGCGGGCCAGCGCACAGATACGCAGTATTTT.

The chain carries TRBV28 and TRBJ2-7, with TRBD2 matching over 8 bases. Looked up from germline, CDR1 is MDHEN and CDR2 is SYDVKM. The V and J ends lost 3 bases and 2 bases, in that order; junction bases with no gene match: 9. The CDR3 extends over 16 amino acids. CDR3 sequence reads: CASSFPTSGRTYEQYF. CDR3 bases: TGTGCCAGCAGTTTCCCAACTAGCGGAAGAACCTACGAGCAGTACTTC.

The chain combines TRBV20-1 with TRBJ2-5, with D perhaps assigned TRBD1 or TRBD2 (6 bases each). Germline V gene sequence: CDR1 DFQATT, CDR2 SNEGSKA (reference sequence). The length of the CDR3 is 12 residues. V shed 6 bases and J shed 2 bases, with 10 bases lying between them. The CDR3 DNA follows: TGCAGTGCAGAGGGGGGACAAGAGACCCAGTACTTC. Amino acid sequence: CSAEGGQETQYF.

This clonotype was recorded at least ten times. CDR3 nucleotide sequence: TGTGCCAGCAACAACTACCAGAACACTGAAGCTTTCTTT. Protein product: CASNNYQNTEAFF. The chain uses TRBV6-6 and TRBJ1-1; D is undetermined. CDR3 length equals 13 residues. V lost 7 bases to trimming and J lost 1 base, with 10 bases between them. Germline CDR1 is MNHNY and CDR2 is SVGAGI (reference sequence).

The chain couples TRBV27 to TRBJ2-1; D possibly uses TRBD1 or TRBD2 (7 bases each). From germline, CDR1 is MNHEY and CDR2 SMNVEV (reference sequence). The CDR3 spans 15 residues. V lost 6 bases and J lost 4, with 16 bases in between. CDR3 nucleotide sequence: TGTGCCAGCAGGGGGAGTCAGGGGGGGTACAATGAGCAGTTCTTC. Its translation: CASRGSQGGYNEQFF.

The rearrangement uses TRBV29-1 and TRBJ2-5, with D possibly matching TRBD2 (5 bases). CDR3 length: 13 residues. Germline V gene sequence: CDR1 SQVTM, CDR2 ANQGSEA. V dropped 3 bases and J dropped 5 bases, with 13 bases sitting between them. In DNA, the CDR3 is TGCAGCGTTGAGAGTCGGGGATTGGAGACCCAGTACTTC. It codes for CSVESRGLETQYF.

As DNA, the CDR3 is TGCAGTGCTCAGGGCCCTGCTCTCTACAATGAGCAGTTCTTC. It translates to CSAQGPALYNEQFF. V and J are TRBV20-1 and TRBJ2-1; a possible D gene is TRBD1 (5 bases). Germline assignment: CDR1 DFQATT and CDR2 SNEGSKA (reference sequence). The V end was cut by 5 bases, the J end by 3 bases, with 14 bases between. The CDR3 consists of 14 residues.

The chain links TRBV29-1 to TRBJ2-1; D uncertain. Trimming took 4 bases from V and 8 from J, leaving 6 bases between them. The CDR3 has 10 amino acids. The germline V gene has CDR1 SQVTM and CDR2 ANQGSEA. CDR3 nucleotides: TGCAGCGTTGTATTCGATGAGCAGTTCTTC. Translation gives CSVVFDEQFF.

In regard to this clonotype: This clone may be a read error of a much larger clone one base away. V usage is TRBV6-6 and J usage is TRBJ2-1; weak D call: TRBD2 (5 bases). Germline V gene sequence: CDR1 MNHNY, CDR2 SVGAGI (reference sequence). The CDR3 is made up of 10 amino acids. Trimming removed 8 bases at V and 9 bases at J, with 8 bases between. Written as DNA, the CDR3 is TGTGCCAGCGGTCGGGGTGAGCAGTTCTTC. Protein: CASGRGEQFF.

This clonotype was seen repeatedly, ten times or more. The rearrangement joins TRBV6-6 to TRBJ1-4; unclear D gene. The germline V and J ends were trimmed by 5 bases and 4 bases, with 11 bases remaining between them. The V gene's germline CDR1 is MNHNY and CDR2 SVGAGI (reference sequence). The CDR3 has 14 amino acids. The CDR3 loop reads CASSLAGDNEKLFF. In nucleotides, the CDR3 is TGTGCCAGCAGTCTGGCCGGAGATAATGAAAAACTGTTTTTT.

As to this clonotype: Given a much more abundant clone one base away, this may be a read error. V usage is TRBV6-5 and J usage is TRBJ1-1; D perhaps matches TRBD1 (5 bases). Looked up from germline, CDR1 is MNHEY and CDR2 is SVGAGI. The length of the CDR3 is 18 residues. Written as DNA, the CDR3 is TGTGCCAGCAGTTACTCGGGTCTGACAGTTACACAGAACACTGGAGCTTTCTTT. Encoded protein: CASSYSGLTVTQNTGAFF.

The rearrangement links TRBV2 to TRBJ2-3; perhaps TRBD2 as D (6 bases). This CDR3 has 15 residues. Germline V gives CDR1 SNHLY, CDR2 FYNNEI. V was clipped by 2 bases and J by 0 bases, with 9 bases between them. The CDR3: CASSELGTSTDTQYF. DNA for the CDR3: TGTGCCAGCAGTGAACTAGGGACTAGCACAGATACGCAGTATTTT. The variable domain in full, completed from reference TRBV2 and TRBJ2-3, reads EPEVTQTPSHQVTQMGQEVILRCVPISNHLYFYWYRQILGQKVEFLVSFYNNEISEKSEIFDDQFSVERPDGSNFTLKIRSTKLEDSAMYFCASSELGTSTDTQYFGPGTRLTVL.

The V call is TRBV4-3, the J call TRBJ2-1, with D possibly matching TRBD1 (5 bases). V was trimmed by 0 bases and J by 10 bases, leaving 22 bases between them. Looked up from germline, CDR1 is LGHNA and CDR2 is YSLEER. The CDR3 runs 17 residues. For the CDR3, the DNA is TGCGCCAGCAGCCAAGATCGGATCGGGTGGTCAGGGATCGAGCAGTTCTTC. Translating gives CASSQDRIGWSGIEQFF.

This rearrangement joins TRBV3-1 to TRBJ2-1; D ambiguous. Germline V gene sequence: CDR1 LGHDT, CDR2 YNNKEL (reference sequence). The V end was cut by 6 bases, the J end by 3 bases, with 18 bases between. This CDR3 region has 16 residues. The DNA of the CDR3 is TGTGCCAGCAGTCTATTCGAGCCCAAATTCTACAATGAGCAGTTCTTC. Translated, it gives CASSLFEPKFYNEQFF.

The CDR3 loop reads CASGREIEKLFF. The CDR3 coding sequence is TGTGCCAGCGGCAGGGAGATAGAAAAACTGTTTTTT. The V call is TRBV7-2, the J call TRBJ1-4, with D possibly matching TRBD1 (5 bases). Trimming cost V 8 bases and J 8 bases, with 12 bases left between them. From germline, CDR1 is SGHTA and CDR2 FQGNSA. The CDR3 spans 12 residues.

This chain uses TRBV25-1 with TRBJ2-7; D possibly matches TRBD1 or TRBD2 (5 bases each). V lost 1 base and J lost 1, with 8 bases in between. The germline CDR1 and CDR2 sequences are MGHDK and SYGVNS. CDR3 length equals 14 residues. The chain's CDR3 is CASSEFGGSYEQYF. CDR3 sequence (DNA): TGTGCCAGCAGTGAATTTGGGGGTTCCTACGAGCAGTACTTC.

This clonotype occurred many times. The V call is TRBV6-5, the J call TRBJ2-5; 8 bases fit TRBD2. CDR1 is MNHEY, CDR2 SVGAGI, per germline. V lost 2 bases and J lost 5; bases outside the gene matches: 4. The CDR3 spans 14 residues. The DNA of the CDR3 is TGTGCCAGCAGTTACACTAGCGGTAGGGAGACCCAGTACTTC. Translation gives CASSYTSGRETQYF.

This sequence joins TRBV7-9 and TRBJ1-3; D gene unclear. The germline V gene has CDR1 SEHNR and CDR2 FQNEAQ (reference sequence). CDR3 size: 14 residues. Trimming took off 4 bases at V and 1 base at J, with 8 bases between the two ends. The CDR3 sequence is CASSYGNSGNTIYF. The CDR3 DNA is TGTGCCAGCAGCTACGGGAATTCTGGAAACACCATATATTTT.

The chain couples TRBV9 to TRBJ1-5; D not certain. V lost 0 bases, J lost 5 bases, and 9 bases lay in between. This CDR3 is built from 14 residues. The germline V gene has CDR1 SGDLS and CDR2 YYNGEE. The CDR3 sequence: CASSVDPVDQPQHF. CDR3 nucleotide sequence: TGTGCCAGCAGCGTAGATCCGGTGGATCAGCCCCAGCATTTT.

The chain uses TRBV14 and TRBJ2-5, with 7 nucleotides matching TRBD2. The CDR3 has 16 amino acids. Looked up from germline, CDR1 is SGHDN and CDR2 is FVKESK. V was pared by 1 base and J by 1 base, with 6 bases of the junction left unmatched. In nucleotides, the CDR3 is TGTGCCAGCAGCCAAGGACGCGGGGGATTCCAAGAGACCCAGTACTTC. This gives the protein CASSQGRGGFQETQYF.

The chain employs TRBV4-2 and TRBJ1-1; D not certain. Germline CDR1 LGHNA, CDR2 YNFKEQ. The CDR3 totals 13 residues. The V end was cut by 3 bases, the J end by 3 bases, with 8 bases between. The CDR3 region is CASSQVKDTEAFF. The CDR3 nucleotides are TGTGCCAGCAGCCAGGTGAAAGACACTGAAGCTTTCTTT.

A few counts support this clonotype. The chain carries TRBV12-3 or TRBV12-4 and TRBJ1-1; D is undetermined. The CDR3 is 16 amino acids. V was shortened by 6 bases and J by 2 bases, with 19 bases between the two germline ends. CDR3 protein: CASSPRDPRANTEAFF. The CDR3 DNA is TGTGCCAGCAGCCCTCGCGACCCTCGGGCAAACACTGAAGCTTTCTTT.

This clonotype was observed a few times. This CDR3 is CASSLLLAGALYF. CDR3 nucleotides: TGTGCCAGCAGCTTATTACTAGCGGGAGCCCTGTACTTC. The V and J genes are TRBV7-2 and TRBJ2-7; 11 nucleotides match TRBD2. J was trimmed by 12 bases and V by 2 bases; bases with no gene match: 6. CDR3 size: 13 residues. CDR1 SGHTA and CDR2 FQGNSA come from the germline V gene.

The table lists this clonotype with a count of one. The chain links TRBV28 to TRBJ1-6; maybe TRBD1 (6 bases). Germline loops: CDR1 MDHEN, CDR2 SYDVKM. The ends were cut back, 11 bases at V and 10 bases at J, with 18 bases in the middle. The CDR3 contains 13 residues. The DNA for the CDR3 is TGTGCCTATGGAGGGGGAATAGGATCACCCCTCCACTTT. Its protein is CAYGGGIGSPLHF.

The chain recombines TRBV10-2 with TRBJ1-6, with 10 bases fitting TRBD1. CDR1 is WSHSY, CDR2 SAAADI, per germline. V dropped 6 bases and J dropped 6; count of bases not matched to a gene: 5. CDR3 length: 15 amino acids. The CDR3 region is CASRTGTGVNSPLHF. The CDR3 coding sequence is TGCGCCAGCAGGACCGGGACAGGGGTTAATTCACCCCTCCACTTT.

The gene calls are TRBV6-5 and TRBJ2-1; perhaps TRBD2 as D (6 bases). V lost 0 bases and J 3 bases, leaving 18 bases between the germline ends. Germline values: CDR1 MNHEY, CDR2 SVGAGI. The CDR3 runs 18 residues. DNA of the CDR3: TGTGCCAGCAGTTACTCGTTGGGGGGAGGACCACTCTACAATGAGCAGTTCTTC. It codes for CASSYSLGGGPLYNEQFF.

This clonotype has more than one count but fewer than ten. Written as DNA, the CDR3 is TGCAGTGCTGTTCCCGGGACTAGCGACCGCAAGCAGTACTTC. Amino acid sequence: CSAVPGTSDRKQYF. This chain uses TRBV20-1 with TRBJ2-4; 10 nucleotides line up with TRBD2. V dropped 5 bases and J dropped 13; count of bases not matched to a gene: 14. CDR1 is DFQATT, CDR2 SNEGSKA, per germline (reference sequence). This CDR3 comprises 14 residues.

The V gene is TRBV24-1, the J gene TRBJ2-3; 9 nucleotides align to TRBD2. Germline-derived CDR1 and CDR2 are KGHDR and SFDVKD. The CDR3 has 15 residues. The junction had 6 bases not matched to a gene; V was cut back by 7 bases and J by 2 bases. The CDR3 loop is CATSSSGNPTDTQYF. The CDR3 nucleotides read TGTGCCACCAGCTCTAGCGGGAACCCCACAGATACGCAGTATTTT.

V is TRBV6-5 and J is TRBJ1-2; maybe TRBD1 (6 bases). V lost 7 bases and J 7 bases, leaving 19 bases between the germline ends. CDR1 and CDR2 (germline): MNHEY, SVGAGI. The CDR3 is made up of 14 amino acids. CDR3 sequence: CASTGDPTVAGYTF. For the CDR3, the DNA is TGTGCCAGCACAGGGGACCCCACAGTTGCTGGCTACACCTTC.

This clonotype appeared many times. The gene calls are TRBV6-5 and TRBJ2-5, with 10 bases lining up with TRBD1. CDR3 length: 15 amino acids. From germline, CDR1 is MNHEY and CDR2 SVGAGI. Trimming cost V 8 bases and J 2 bases; bases outside gene matches: 8. CDR3 region: CASGGTGVLQETQYF. CDR3 nucleotides: TGTGCCAGCGGTGGGACAGGGGTCCTTCAAGAGACCCAGTACTTC.